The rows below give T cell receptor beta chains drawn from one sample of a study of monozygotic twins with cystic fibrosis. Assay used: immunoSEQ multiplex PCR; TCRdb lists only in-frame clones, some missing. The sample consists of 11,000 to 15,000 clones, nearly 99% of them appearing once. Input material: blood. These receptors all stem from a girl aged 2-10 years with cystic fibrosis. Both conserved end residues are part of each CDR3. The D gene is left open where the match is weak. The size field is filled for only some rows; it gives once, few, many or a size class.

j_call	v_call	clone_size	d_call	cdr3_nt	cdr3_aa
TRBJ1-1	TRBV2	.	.	TGTGCCAGCACCGGATTGGTTCCTGGCACTGAAGCTTTCTTT	CASTGLVPGTEAFF
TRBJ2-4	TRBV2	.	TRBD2	TGTGCCAGCAGCGAGACTAGCGGGAGGGCCCTTGACAAAAACATTCAGTACTTC	CASSETSGRALDKNIQYF
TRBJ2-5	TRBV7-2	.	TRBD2	TGTGCCAGCAGCTTAGCGTGGACTAGCGGGGAGACCCAGTACTTC	CASSLAWTSGETQYF
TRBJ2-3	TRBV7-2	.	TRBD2	TGTGCCAGCAGCCCCCGACTAGCGGGCGCAGATACGCAGTATTTT	CASSPRLAGADTQYF
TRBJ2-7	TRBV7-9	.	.	TGTGCCAGCAGCCCAGACCCCTGGGACGAGCAGTACTTC	CASSPDPWDEQYF
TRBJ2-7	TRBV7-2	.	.	TGTGCCAGCAGCTTAGTCACCGGGGGCTCCTACGAGCAGTACTTC	CASSLVTGGSYEQYF
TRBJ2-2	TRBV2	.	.	TGTGCCAGCAGTCAATCATCCCCAGGGGAGCTGTTTTTT	CASSQSSPGELFF
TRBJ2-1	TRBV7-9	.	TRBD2	TGTGCCAGCAGCTCTTTGGGGACTAGCGGGTCCAGCTCCTACAATGAGCAGTTCTTC	CASSSLGTSGSSSYNEQFF
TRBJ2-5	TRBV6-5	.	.	TGTGCCAGCAGTCCCCCGGGAAGAGAGACCCAGTACTTC	CASSPPGRETQYF
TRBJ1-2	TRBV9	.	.	TGTGCCAGCAGCGTAGGGACAGACTATGGCTACACCTTC	CASSVGTDYGYTF
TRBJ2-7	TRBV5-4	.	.	TGTGCCAGCAGCCAGTTCCGGGAGTCCTCCTACGAGCAGTACTTC	CASSQFRESSYEQYF
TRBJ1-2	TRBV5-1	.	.	TGCGCCAGCAGCACGGATCCGGGACTTAGCTATGGCTACACCTTC	CASSTDPGLSYGYTF
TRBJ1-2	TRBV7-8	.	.	TGTGCCAGCAGCTTAGCGTACGAGGGCTCGGGTGGCTACACCTTC	CASSLAYEGSGGYTF
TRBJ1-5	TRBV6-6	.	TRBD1	TGTGCCAGCAGCCCCCAGGGGGCCCATAGCAATCAGCCCCAGCATTTT	CASSPQGAHSNQPQHF
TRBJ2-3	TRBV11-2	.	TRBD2	TGTGCCAGCAGCTTAGAGGGCGGGAGCGGGACAGATACGCAGTATTTT	CASSLEGGSGTDTQYF
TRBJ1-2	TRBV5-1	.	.	TGCGCCAGCAGCTTCTACTACCGGGAGCCAACCTATGGCTACACCTTC	CASSFYYREPTYGYTF
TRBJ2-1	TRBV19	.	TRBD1	TGTGCCAGTAGTATATTACAGGGGGCGTCCTACAATGAGCAGTTCTTC	CASSILQGASYNEQFF
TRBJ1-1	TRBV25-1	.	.	TGTGCCAGCAGTGAATCCCCCTTACCGTTGAACACTGAAGCTTTCTTT	CASSESPLPLNTEAFF
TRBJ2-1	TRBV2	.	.	TGTGCCAGCAGCAGGATCGAGCAGTTCTTC	CASSRIEQFF
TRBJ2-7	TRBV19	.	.	TGTGCCAGTAGTCCAAAGGACAGTCTTCCCTACGAGCAGTACTTC	CASSPKDSLPYEQYF
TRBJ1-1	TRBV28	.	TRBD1	TGTGCCAGCAGTTCGACGACAGGGGAAGCTTTCTTT	CASSSTTGEAFF
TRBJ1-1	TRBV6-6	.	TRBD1	TGTGCCAGCAGTTATCGGACAGGGGTGTACACTGAAGCTTTCTTT	CASSYRTGVYTEAFF
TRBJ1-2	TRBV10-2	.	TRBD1	TGCGCCAGCAGTGACTGGGACAGGGGGACGAATAACTATGGCTACACCTTC	CASSDWDRGTNNYGYTF
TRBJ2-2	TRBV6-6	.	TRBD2	TGTGCCAGCAGTTACCTAGCGGCCAACACCGGGGAGCTGTTTTTT	CASSYLAANTGELFF
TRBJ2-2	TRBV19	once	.	TGTGCCAGTAGTTCGTGGACCACCAACACCGGGGAGCTGTTTTTT	CASSSWTTNTGELFF
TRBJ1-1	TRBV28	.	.	TGTGCCAGCAGTTCCACGAAGGGGGTCCCTGAAGCTTTCTTT	CASSSTKGVPEAFF
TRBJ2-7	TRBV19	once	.	TGTGCCAGTAGTATAGGCCGGGACAACTCCTACGAGCAGTACTTC	CASSIGRDNSYEQYF
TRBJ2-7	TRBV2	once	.	TGTGCCAGCAGTCCTCAAGGCTACGAGCAGTACTTC	CASSPQGYEQYF
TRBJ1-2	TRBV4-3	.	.	TGCGCCAGCAGCCAAGAAAAGGGGGTTTGGGGCTACACCTTC	CASSQEKGVWGYTF
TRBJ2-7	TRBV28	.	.	TGTGCCAGCAGTCTCACACCGACCTACGAGCAGTACTTC	CASSLTPTYEQYF
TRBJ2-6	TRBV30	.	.	TGTGCCTGGACGGGGACGGATAGCTCTGGGGCCAACGTCCTGACTTTC	CAWTGTDSSGANVLTF
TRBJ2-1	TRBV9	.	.	TGTGCCAGCAGCGTAAGGAACAATGAGCAGTTCTTC	CASSVRNNEQFF
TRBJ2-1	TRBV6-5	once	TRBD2	TGTGCCAGCGGGCCGGGGGGGAGGGATGAGCAGTTCTTC	CASGPGGRDEQFF
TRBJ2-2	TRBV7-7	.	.	TGTGCCAGCAGCTTAAGGACATACACCGGGGAGCTGTTTTTT	CASSLRTYTGELFF
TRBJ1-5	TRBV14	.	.	TGTGCCAGCAGCGTACATAGCAATCAGCCCCAGCATTTT	CASSVHSNQPQHF
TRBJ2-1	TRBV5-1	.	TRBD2	TGCGCCAGCAGCTCACCGGGACTAGCGGGAGGGCTATCGGGAAATGAGCAGTTCTTC	CASSSPGLAGGLSGNEQFF
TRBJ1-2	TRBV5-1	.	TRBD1	TGCGCCAGCAGCTCAGGGGGCGGCGGCTATGGCTACACCTTC	CASSSGGGGYGYTF
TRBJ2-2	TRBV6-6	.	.	TGTGCCAGCAGTTTTCCCAGGGGAGGCACCGGGGAGCTGTTTTTT	CASSFPRGGTGELFF
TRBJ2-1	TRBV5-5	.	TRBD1	TGTGCCAGCAGCTCTACGCCGGACAGGGTATTCAATGAGCAGTTCTTC	CASSSTPDRVFNEQFF
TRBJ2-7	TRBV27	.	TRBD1	TGTGCCAGCAGTCCGGGACAGGGGGCAAAATACGAGCAGTACTTC	CASSPGQGAKYEQYF
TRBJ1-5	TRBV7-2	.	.	TGTGCCAGCAGCTTAGCTTCCGACAATCAGCCCCAGCATTTT	CASSLASDNQPQHF
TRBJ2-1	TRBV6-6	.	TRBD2	TGTGCCAGCACCGGACTAGCGGGAGTCTATGAGCAGTTCTTC	CASTGLAGVYEQFF
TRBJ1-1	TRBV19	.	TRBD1	TGTGCCAGTAGAGGGCAGGGGGACACTGAAGCTTTCTTT	CASRGQGDTEAFF
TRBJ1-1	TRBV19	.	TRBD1	TGTGCCAGTAGTATGACAGGGGGCACTGAAGCTTTCTTT	CASSMTGGTEAFF
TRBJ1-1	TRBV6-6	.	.	TGTGCCAGCAGTTATAACAGCCCCATGAACACTGAAGCTTTCTTT	CASSYNSPMNTEAFF
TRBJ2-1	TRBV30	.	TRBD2	TGTGCCTCCACCCCCTCTAGCGGGATCTACAATGAGCAGTTCTTC	CASTPSSGIYNEQFF
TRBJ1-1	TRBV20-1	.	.	TGCAGTGCTCTTGGGAACACTGAAGCTTTCTTT	CSALGNTEAFF
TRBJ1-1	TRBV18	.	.	TGTGCCAGCTCACCACAGGACTTGAACACTGAAGCTTTCTTT	CASSPQDLNTEAFF
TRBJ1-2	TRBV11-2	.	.	TGTGCCAGCAGCTTATTAGACGGGGGATATGGCTACACCTTC	CASSLLDGGYGYTF
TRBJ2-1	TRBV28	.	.	TGTGCCAGCAGTCCTACTTACTACAATGAGCAGTTCTTC	CASSPTYYNEQFF
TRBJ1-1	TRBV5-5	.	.	TGTGCCAGCAGCTTTGAGGACACTGAAGCTTTCTTT	CASSFEDTEAFF
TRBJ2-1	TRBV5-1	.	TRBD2	TGCGCCAGCAGCGGTAGCGGGAGAGGTTTGGATGAGCAGTTCTTC	CASSGSGRGLDEQFF
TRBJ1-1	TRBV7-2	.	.	TGTGCCAGCAGCCAGAGGGGGGGGAGATTCACTGAAGCTTTCTTT	CASSQRGGRFTEAFF
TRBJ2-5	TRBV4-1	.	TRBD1	TGCGCCAGCAGCCAAGAGACGACAGGGGCGCGGCAAGAGACCCAGTACTTC	CASSQETTGARQETQYF